The 32 T cell receptor beta chains below all came from one sample that was sequenced in a study of T cell responses to AZD1222 COVID-19 vaccine. Data came from immunoSEQ multiplex PCR; TCRdb stores just in-frame clones and leaves some out. The data hold around 120,000 clones, with approximately 86% observed a single time. The sequencing here drew on peripheral blood, taken on day 0 of AZD1222 vaccination. These receptors all come from an adult in good health.

The V and J genes are TRBV20-1 and TRBJ1-4; possible D gene TRBD1, 5 bases. V was pared by 3 bases and J by 7 bases, with 15 bases between. The CDR3 runs to 14 residues. Germline-derived CDR1 and CDR2 are DFQATT and SNEGSKA (reference sequence). The CDR3 loop is CSASSRRGVEKLFF. As DNA, the CDR3 is TGCAGTGCTAGTTCGAGACGGGGGGTTGAAAAACTGTTTTTT.

This chain uses TRBV7-2 with TRBJ1-5, with D possibly being TRBD1 (6 bases). Germline V CDR1 and CDR2: SGHTA, FQGNSA. Trimming shortened V by 1 base and J by 0 bases, and 7 bases separated the two germline ends. CDR3 size: 15 residues. CDR3 region: CASSLEGGSNQPQHF. The CDR3 region has the DNA TGTGCCAGCAGCTTAGAAGGGGGTAGCAATCAGCCCCAGCATTTT.

DNA for the CDR3: TGTGCCAGCAGTGATGGGCAGGGGAATTCACCCCTCCACTTT. Translated, it gives CASSDGQGNSPLHF. This sequence joins TRBV2 and TRBJ1-6, with D tentatively TRBD1 (6 bases). From germline, CDR1 is SNHLY and CDR2 FYNNEI. CDR3 size: 14 residues. Between the trimmed V and J ends, which lost 3 bases and 7 bases, there was a span of 10 bases.

V usage is TRBV5-1 and J usage is TRBJ2-1; weak D call: TRBD2 (6 bases). CDR3 size: 14 residues. Germline-derived CDR1 and CDR2 are SGHRS and YFSETQ. Between the trimmed V and J ends, which lost 0 bases and 8 bases, there was a span of 12 bases. The CDR3 spells CASSLGRGIDEQFF. CDR3 DNA: TGCGCCAGCAGCTTGGGGAGGGGTATCGATGAGCAGTTCTTC.

The chain carries TRBV27 and TRBJ1-5; TRBD1 aligns across 9 bases. The V gene's germline CDR1 is MNHEY and CDR2 SMNVEV (reference sequence). CDR3 length equals 16 residues. V was clipped by 0 bases and J by 6 bases; unmatched bases: 6. CDR3 region: CASSLSGQGGGQPQHF. CDR3 sequence (DNA): TGTGCCAGCAGTTTATCGGGACAGGGAGGCGGTCAGCCCCAGCATTTT.

The chain has TRBV3-1 (or the pseudogene TRBV3-2) and TRBJ1-3; tentative D call: TRBD1 (5 bases). Germline V gene sequence: CDR1 LGHDT, CDR2 YNNKEL (reference sequence). CDR3 size: 14 residues. The V gene lost 3 bases and the J gene lost 0 bases, with 6 bases spanning the gap. In DNA, the CDR3 is TGTGCCAGCAGCCAGAGGGGCTCTGGAAACACCATATATTTT. This gives the protein CASSQRGSGNTIYF.

In this sample, this clone turned up once. V is TRBV6-5 and J is TRBJ1-1; D uncertain. The CDR3 is 11 residues long. V lost 6 bases to trimming and J lost 7 bases, with 9 bases between them. Germline assignment: CDR1 MNHEY and CDR2 SVGAGI. The CDR3 nucleotides read TGTGCCAGCAGGGAGTTGGGTGAAGCTTTCTTT. Amino acid sequence: CASRELGEAFF.

For the CDR3, the DNA is TGTGCCAGCAGCTTGCTCGAGGGAGGATCTAACTATGGCTACACCTTC. Encoded protein: CASSLLEGGSNYGYTF. The chain couples TRBV5-5 to TRBJ1-2; the D is unclear. V was shortened by 1 base and J by 0 bases, with 13 bases between the two germline ends. CDR1 is SGHKS, CDR2 YYEKEE, per germline (reference sequence). The CDR3 covers 16 residues.

This chain connects TRBV19 to TRBJ1-4; D is perhaps TRBD1 (6 bases). Germline loops: CDR1 LNHDA, CDR2 SQIVND (reference sequence). V was clipped by 8 bases and J by 10 bases, with 20 bases between them. This CDR3 has 14 residues. CDR3 residues: CASDSFPLGGKLFF. The CDR3 region has the DNA TGTGCCAGTGACTCATTTCCCCTAGGGGGAAAACTGTTTTTT.

This rearrangement joins TRBV19 to TRBJ1-3, with TRBD1 matching 7 bases. The J segment lost 2 bases and the V segment lost 6 bases, leaving 19 bases of the junction unmatched. Germline CDR1 is LNHDA and CDR2 is SQIVND (reference sequence). This CDR3 is 19 amino acids long. This CDR3 is CASRKTGQKNLRPGNTIYF. For the CDR3, the DNA is TGTGCCAGTAGGAAAACGGGACAGAAAAACCTAAGACCTGGAAACACCATATATTTT. Complete variable domain (other parts from reference TRBV19 and TRBJ1-3): DGGITQSPKYLFRKEGQNVTLSCEQNLNHDAMYWYRQDPGQGLRLIYYSQIVNDFQKGDIAEGYSVSREKKESFPLTVTSAQKNPTAFYLCASRKTGQKNLRPGNTIYFGEGSWLTVV.

J is TRBJ2-1 and V is TRBV5-8; D not resolved. The germline gives CDR1 SGHTS, CDR2 YDEGEE. The CDR3 covers 13 residues. Trimming removed 2 bases from V and 5 bases from J, with 8 bases in between. Here the CDR3 reads CASSFYFNNEQFF. The CDR3 coding sequence is TGTGCCAGCAGCTTTTATTTCAACAATGAGCAGTTCTTC.

The chain has TRBV6-5 and TRBJ1-1; D possibly corresponds to TRBD1 (6 bases). This CDR3 is 14 amino acids long. CDR1 MNHEY and CDR2 SVGAGI come from the germline V gene. V lost 6 bases to trimming and J lost 4 bases, with 15 bases between them. The CDR3 DNA follows: TGTGCCAGCAGCGACGGAAGGGGGTCCACTGAAGCTTTCTTT. Protein sequence: CASSDGRGSTEAFF.

Concerning this clone: At one of its ends the junction is not consistent with the germline gene, which may arise from a read error. The chain has TRBV6-6 and TRBJ2-7, with D perhaps TRBD2 (6 bases). Germline loops: CDR1 MNHNY, CDR2 SVGAGI (reference sequence). This CDR3 spans 13 amino acids. DNA for the CDR3: TGTGCCAGCAGTCTCCCCGCGGGGCGGGCCGTCAACTTC. Its protein is CASSLPAGRAVNF.

V gene TRBV3-1 (or the pseudogene TRBV3-2) combines with J gene TRBJ2-1, with 7 bases lining up with TRBD1. Germline CDR1 and CDR2: LGHDT and YNNKEL (reference sequence). The V and J ends lost 3 bases and 10 bases, in that order; junction bases with no gene match: 3. The CDR3 length is 12 residues. This CDR3 is CASSHRQGEQFF. As DNA, the CDR3 is TGTGCCAGCAGCCATAGACAGGGAGAGCAGTTCTTC.

This clone was observed a handful of times. This chain uses TRBV19 with TRBJ1-2; D not certain. Between the trimmed V and J ends, which lost 0 bases and 2 bases, there was a span of 7 bases. Per germline, CDR1 LNHDA and CDR2 SQIVND (reference sequence). The CDR3 spans 14 residues. CDR3 in amino acids: CASSIDPGNYGYTF. The CDR3 DNA is TGTGCCAGTAGTATAGACCCAGGCAACTATGGCTACACCTTC.

This chain joins TRBV12-5 and TRBJ1-1; no firm D call. The CDR3 runs to 15 residues. V was trimmed by 0 bases and J by 1 base, leaving 9 bases between them. CDR1 and CDR2 from the germline V gene are LGHNT and FRNRAP. CDR3 in amino acids: CASGLVRGPNTEAFF. CDR3 nucleotides: TGTGCTAGTGGTTTGGTACGAGGGCCGAACACTGAAGCTTTCTTT.

The chain employs TRBV5-1 and TRBJ2-1; 8 bases are shared with TRBD1. The CDR3 has 17 amino acids. The germline V gene encodes CDR1 SGHRS and CDR2 YFSETQ. J lost 0 bases, V lost 4 bases, and 9 bases had no gene match. The DNA for the CDR3 is TGCGCCAGCAGCCTAAGCCGACAGGGGCCCTCCTACAATGAGCAGTTCTTC. Its protein product is CASSLSRQGPSYNEQFF.

This rearrangement joins TRBV27 to TRBJ2-3, with 8 nucleotides matching TRBD2. Losses at the gene ends were 7 bases for V and 5 bases for J; bases not matched to a gene: 11. The CDR3 contains 15 residues. Germline values: CDR1 MNHEY, CDR2 SMNVEV (reference sequence). The CDR3 region is CASTRSGGPIDTQYF. The CDR3, as DNA: TGTGCCAGCACCAGATCGGGGGGGCCTATAGATACGCAGTATTTT.

V is TRBV9 and J is TRBJ2-4; the D is unclear. Per germline, CDR1 SGDLS and CDR2 YYNGEE. The CDR3 loop spans 14 amino acids. The germline V and J ends were trimmed by 0 bases and 0 bases, with 4 bases remaining between them. The CDR3, as DNA: TGTGCCAGCAGCGTAGGGCTAGCCAAAAACATTCAGTACTTC. It specifies CASSVGLAKNIQYF.

V is TRBV6-1 and J is TRBJ1-1; TRBD1 might be the D (5 bases). Germline assignment: CDR1 MNHNS and CDR2 SASEGT. Trimming left V 3 bases short and J 5 bases short, with 7 bases between. The CDR3 totals 12 residues. The CDR3 coding sequence is TGTGCCAGCAGTGACCGGGGGACTGAAGCTTTCTTT. Its protein is CASSDRGTEAFF.

The chain carries TRBV24-1 and TRBJ2-3; D uncertain. Germline CDR1 and CDR2: KGHDR and SFDVKD. V dropped 9 bases and J dropped 1 base, with 10 bases sitting between them. The CDR3 runs to 13 residues. The CDR3 protein is CATGLRGTDTQYF. The CDR3 nucleotides read TGTGCCACCGGTCTCCGGGGCACAGATACGCAGTATTTT.

This chain joins TRBV3-1 (or the pseudogene TRBV3-2) and TRBJ1-1; D is uncertain. CDR3 length equals 12 residues. Germline-derived CDR1 and CDR2 are LGHDT and YNNKEL (reference sequence). V was clipped by 8 bases and J by 4 bases, with 11 bases between them. The DNA of the CDR3 is TGTGCCAGCCGGAGGGCGGGCACTGAAGCTTTCTTT. This gives the protein CASRRAGTEAFF.

The V call is TRBV7-6, the J call TRBJ1-2; 7 positions agree with TRBD1. Trimming at V came to 5 bases and at J to 1 base, leaving 16 bases not matched to a gene. The CDR3 spans 18 residues. Germline V gene data show CDR1 as SGHVS and CDR2 as FNYEAQ. The CDR3 region is CASSPEVVSTGHNYGYTF. As DNA, the CDR3 is TGTGCCAGCAGCCCCGAGGTCGTGTCGACAGGGCATAACTATGGCTACACCTTC.

The V gene is TRBV10-3, the J gene TRBJ2-1; the D is unclear. The CDR3 totals 11 residues. Germline CDR1 ENHRY, CDR2 SYGVKD. V shed 6 bases and J shed 8 bases, with 8 bases lying between them. In DNA form, the CDR3 reads TGTGCCATCAGGGATTTTGATGAGCAGTTCTTC. Translation gives CAIRDFDEQFF.

J is TRBJ1-5 and V is TRBV6-2 or TRBV6-3; D is unclear. The germline CDR1 and CDR2 sequences are MNHEY and SVGEGT. Trimming cost V 4 bases and J 7 bases, with 17 bases left between them. The CDR3 is made up of 15 amino acids. The CDR3 DNA sequence: TGTGCCAGCAGTTTAAACTGGGCGAATGAGCAGCCCCAGCATTTT. Translation: CASSLNWANEQPQHF.

Regarding this clone: Other DNA variants within this sample encode the same CDR3. This chain uses TRBV6-1 with TRBJ1-5; D unclear. CDR3 length equals 11 residues. The V gene's germline CDR1 is MNHNS and CDR2 SASEGT. With 3 bases removed from V and 6 bases from J, the gap between germline ends came to 3 bases. In DNA, the CDR3 is TGTGCCAGCAGTGAGCGTCAGCCCCAGCATTTT. It translates to CASSERQPQHF.

CDR3 DNA sequence: TGTGCCAGCTCACCGCGGGCTGGAGATACGCAGTATTTT. Protein sequence: CASSPRAGDTQYF. The V call is TRBV18, the J call TRBJ2-3; a weak D match, TRBD2 (5 bases). The CDR3 consists of 13 residues. V lost 3 bases, J lost 5 bases, and 9 bases lay in between. The germline V gene encodes CDR1 KGHSH and CDR2 LQKENI.

The genes are TRBV27 and TRBJ1-4; the match to TRBD1 covers 7 bases. From germline, CDR1 is MNHEY and CDR2 SMNVEV (reference sequence). The CDR3 is 15 amino acids. The ends lost 8 bases at V and 6 bases at J; junction bases unmatched: 12. Here the CDR3 DNA reads TGTGCCAGCCGCAGCCCGGGGACAGCAGATGAAAAACTGTTTTTT. This encodes CASRSPGTADEKLFF.

The sample holds one count of this clone. The chain has TRBV6-1 and TRBJ2-7, with 10 bases identical to TRBD1. Germline-derived CDR1 and CDR2 are MNHNS and SASEGT. CDR3 length equals 15 residues. After removal of 1 base from V and 4 bases from J, the junction contained 4 bases not matched to a gene. This CDR3 is CASSEGTGGIYEQYF. The DNA of the CDR3 is TGTGCCAGCAGTGAAGGGACAGGGGGAATTTACGAGCAGTACTTC.

This sequence joins TRBV12-5 and TRBJ2-5; TRBD1 might be the D (5 bases). This CDR3 comprises 13 residues. Germline V gene lookup returns CDR1 LGHNT and CDR2 FRNRAP. The V gene lost 1 base and the J gene lost 5 bases, with 8 bases spanning the gap. CDR3 sequence reads: CASGLGRAETQYF. CDR3 coding DNA: TGTGCTAGTGGTTTGGGCAGGGCGGAGACCCAGTACTTC. Using reference TRBV12-5 and TRBJ2-5 for the parts outside the CDR3, the full variable domain is DARVTQTPRHKVTEMGQEVTMRCQPILGHNTVFWYRQTMMQGLELLAYFRNRAPLDDSGMPKDRFSAEMPDATLATLKIQPSEPRDSAVYFCASGLGRAETQYFGPGTRLLVL.

V is TRBV7-9 and J is TRBJ2-2; no firm D call. The CDR3 spans 12 residues. Deletions cut 5 bases from V and 7 bases from J, with 8 bases between. Germline CDR1 is SEHNR and CDR2 is FQNEAQ (reference sequence). The CDR3 here is CASSRMVGELFF. The CDR3 nucleotides read TGTGCCAGCAGCCGGATGGTCGGGGAGCTGTTTTTT.

In this sample, this clone turned up once. The V and J genes are TRBV19 and TRBJ1-2, with D maybe TRBD1 (5 bases). This CDR3 has 15 amino acids. The V end was cut by 5 bases, the J end by 7 bases, with 20 bases between. The germline V gene has CDR1 LNHDA and CDR2 SQIVND (reference sequence). The CDR3: CASSAPNTGFSGYTF. The CDR3 DNA sequence: TGTGCCAGTAGTGCCCCGAACACAGGTTTTAGTGGCTACACCTTC.